This entry describes one T cell receptor beta chain. Clones were read by immunoSEQ multiplex PCR, and TCRdb kept only the in-frame ones, dropping some. The data hold millions of clones, with roughly 95% observed a single time. The data stem from a study of shared clonotypes between healthy human individuals. Germline CDR1 GTSNPN, CDR2 SVGIG (reference sequence). The CDR3 covers 18 residues. The V gene end was trimmed by 5 bases and the J gene end by 2 bases; junction bases not matched to a gene: 8. Sequencing used naive CD4+ T cells sorted from blood. Indicated subset: CD45RA+ positively selected. This rearrangement joins TRBV30 to TRBJ2-2; 16 bases match TRBD2. The sequence was collected from a man between 18 and 29 years old in good health. CDR3 protein: CAWGPGLAGGTNTGELFF. Here the CDR3 DNA reads TGTGCCTGGGGACCGGGACTAGCGGGAGGGACAAACACCGGGGAGCTGTTTTTT.